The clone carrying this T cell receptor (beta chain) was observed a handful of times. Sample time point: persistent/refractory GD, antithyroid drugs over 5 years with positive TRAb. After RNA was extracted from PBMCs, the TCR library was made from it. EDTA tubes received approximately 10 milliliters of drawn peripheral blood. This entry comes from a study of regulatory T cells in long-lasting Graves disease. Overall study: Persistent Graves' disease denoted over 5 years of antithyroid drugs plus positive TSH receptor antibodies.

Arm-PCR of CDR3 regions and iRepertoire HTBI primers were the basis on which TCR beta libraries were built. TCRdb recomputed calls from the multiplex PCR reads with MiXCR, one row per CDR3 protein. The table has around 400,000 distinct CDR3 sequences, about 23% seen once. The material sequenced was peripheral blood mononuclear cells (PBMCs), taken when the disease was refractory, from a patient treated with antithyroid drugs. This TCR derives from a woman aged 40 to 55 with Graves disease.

The CDR3, as DNA: TGCAGCGTTGAAGCGGCAGGGTTTGATTCGGAGACCCAGTACTTC. It encodes CSVEAAGFDSETQYF. V usage is TRBV29-1 and J usage is TRBJ2-5, with D perhaps TRBD1 (5 bases). The CDR3 loop spans 15 amino acids. Germline lookup yields CDR1 SQVTM and CDR2 ANQGSEA. V lost 1 base and J lost 5, with 17 bases in between. The whole variable domain, filled in from reference TRBV29-1 and TRBJ2-5, reads SAVISQKPSRDICQRGTSLTIQCQVDSQVTMMFWYRQQPGQSLTLIATANQGSEATYESGFVIDKFPISRPNLTFSTLTVSNMSPEDSSIYLCSVEAAGFDSETQYFGPGTRLLVL.